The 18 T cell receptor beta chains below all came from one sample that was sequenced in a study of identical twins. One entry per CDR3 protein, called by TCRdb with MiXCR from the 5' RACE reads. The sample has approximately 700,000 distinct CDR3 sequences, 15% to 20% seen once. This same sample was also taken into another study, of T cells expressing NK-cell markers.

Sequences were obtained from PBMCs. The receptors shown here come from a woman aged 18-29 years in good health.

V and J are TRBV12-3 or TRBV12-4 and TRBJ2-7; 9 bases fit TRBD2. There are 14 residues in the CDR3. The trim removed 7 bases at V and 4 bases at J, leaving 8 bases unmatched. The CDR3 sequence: CASNRIAGEYEQYF. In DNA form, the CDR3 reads TGTGCCAGCAATAGGATAGCGGGAGAATACGAGCAGTACTTC.

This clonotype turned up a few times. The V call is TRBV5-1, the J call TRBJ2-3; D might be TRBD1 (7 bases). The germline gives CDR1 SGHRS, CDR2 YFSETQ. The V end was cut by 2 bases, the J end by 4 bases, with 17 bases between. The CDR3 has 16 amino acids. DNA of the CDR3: TGCGCCAGCAGCTTCCAGGGGGGTAGGGGGCCAGATACGCAGTATTTT. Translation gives CASSFQGGRGPDTQYF.

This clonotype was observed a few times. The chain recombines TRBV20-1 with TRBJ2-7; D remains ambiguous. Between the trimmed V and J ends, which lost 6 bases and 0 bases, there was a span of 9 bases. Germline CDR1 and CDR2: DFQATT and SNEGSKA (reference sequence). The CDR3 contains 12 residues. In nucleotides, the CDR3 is TGCAGTGCGGACGGAGACTCCTACGAGCAGTACTTC. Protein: CSADGDSYEQYF.

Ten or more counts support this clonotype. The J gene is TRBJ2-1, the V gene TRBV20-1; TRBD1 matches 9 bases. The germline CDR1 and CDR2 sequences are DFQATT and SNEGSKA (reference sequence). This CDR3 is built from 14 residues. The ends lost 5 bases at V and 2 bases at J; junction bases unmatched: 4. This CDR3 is CSARDRVTYNEQFF. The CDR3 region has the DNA TGCAGTGCTCGGGACAGGGTAACCTACAATGAGCAGTTCTTC.

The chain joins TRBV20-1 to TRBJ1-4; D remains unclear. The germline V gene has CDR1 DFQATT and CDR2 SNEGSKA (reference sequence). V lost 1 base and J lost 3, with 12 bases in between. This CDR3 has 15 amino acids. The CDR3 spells CSARGQQISNEKLFF. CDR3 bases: TGCAGTGCTAGAGGGCAGCAAATATCTAATGAAAAACTGTTTTTT.

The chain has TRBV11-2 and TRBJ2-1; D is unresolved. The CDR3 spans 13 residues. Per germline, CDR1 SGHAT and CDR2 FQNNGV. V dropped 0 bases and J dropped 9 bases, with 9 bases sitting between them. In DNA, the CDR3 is TGTGCCAGCAGCTTAGAGGTCCGGACTGAGCAGTTCTTC. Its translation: CASSLEVRTEQFF.

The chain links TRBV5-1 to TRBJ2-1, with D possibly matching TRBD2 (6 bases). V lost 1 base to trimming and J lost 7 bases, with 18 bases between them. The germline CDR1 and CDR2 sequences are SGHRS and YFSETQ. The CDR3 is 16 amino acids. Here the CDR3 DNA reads TGCGCCAGCAGCTTGACGGGACTCCGAAAAGAGAATGAGCAGTTCTTC. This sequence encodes CASSLTGLRKENEQFF.

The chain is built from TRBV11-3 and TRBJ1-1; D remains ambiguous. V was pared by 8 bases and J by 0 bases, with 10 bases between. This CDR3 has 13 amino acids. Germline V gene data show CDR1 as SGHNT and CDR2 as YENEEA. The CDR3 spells CASCRVLNTEAFF. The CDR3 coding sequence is TGTGCCAGCTGTAGGGTTCTGAACACTGAAGCTTTCTTT. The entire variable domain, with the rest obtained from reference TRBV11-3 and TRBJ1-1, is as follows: EAGVVQSPRYKIIEKKQPVAFWCNPISGHNTLYWYLQNLGQGPELLIRYENEEAVDDSQLPKDRFSAERLKGVDSTLKIQPAELGDSAVYLCASCRVLNTEAFFGQGTRLTVV.

CDR3 nucleotide sequence: TGTGCCAGCAGGACGACTCTCACAAGAGGCTATGGCTACACCTTC. Protein sequence: CASRTTLTRGYGYTF. The V call is TRBV7-8, the J call TRBJ1-2; no clear D gene. CDR3 length equals 15 residues. V lost 6 bases and J lost 4, with 18 bases in between. Germline V gives CDR1 SGHVS, CDR2 FQNEAQ.

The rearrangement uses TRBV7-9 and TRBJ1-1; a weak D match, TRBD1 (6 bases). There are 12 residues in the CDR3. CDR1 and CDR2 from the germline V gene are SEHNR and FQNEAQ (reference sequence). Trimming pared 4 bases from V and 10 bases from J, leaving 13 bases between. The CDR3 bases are TGTGCCAGCAGCTCCGGGGGCACAGGAGCTTTCTTT. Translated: CASSSGGTGAFF. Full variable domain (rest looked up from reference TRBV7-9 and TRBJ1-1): DTGVSQNPRHKITKRGQNVTFRCDPISEHNRLYWYRQTLGQGPEFLTYFQNEAQLEKSRLLSDRFSAERPKGSFSTLEIQRTEQGDSAMYLCASSSGGTGAFFGQGTRLTVV.

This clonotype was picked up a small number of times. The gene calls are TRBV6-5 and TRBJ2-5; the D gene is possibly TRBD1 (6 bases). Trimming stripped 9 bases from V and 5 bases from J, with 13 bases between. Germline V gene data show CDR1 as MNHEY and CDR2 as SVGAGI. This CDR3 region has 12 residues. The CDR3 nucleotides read TGTGCCAGGGCACAGGGTGGGGAGACCCAGTACTTC. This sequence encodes CARAQGGETQYF.

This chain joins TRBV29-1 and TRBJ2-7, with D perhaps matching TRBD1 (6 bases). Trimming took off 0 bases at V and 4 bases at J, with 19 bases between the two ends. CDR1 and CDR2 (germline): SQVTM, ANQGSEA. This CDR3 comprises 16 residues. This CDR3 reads CSVEEGWTEGRYEQYF. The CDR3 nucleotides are TGCAGCGTTGAAGAAGGCTGGACAGAGGGACGTTACGAGCAGTACTTC.

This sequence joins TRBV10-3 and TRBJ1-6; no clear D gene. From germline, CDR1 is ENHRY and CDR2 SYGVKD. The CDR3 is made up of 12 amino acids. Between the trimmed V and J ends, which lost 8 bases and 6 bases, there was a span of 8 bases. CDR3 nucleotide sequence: TGTGCCATCCGACGGAGTAATTCACCCCTCCACTTT. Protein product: CAIRRSNSPLHF.

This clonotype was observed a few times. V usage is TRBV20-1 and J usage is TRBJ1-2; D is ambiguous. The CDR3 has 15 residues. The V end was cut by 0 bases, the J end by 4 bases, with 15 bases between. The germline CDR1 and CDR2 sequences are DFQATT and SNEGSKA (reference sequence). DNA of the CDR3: TGCAGTGCTAGAGAAACCGCCAGGTCGAGCTATGGCTACACCTTC. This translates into CSARETARSSYGYTF.

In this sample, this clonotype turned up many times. Here the CDR3 reads CSVRGGWGMNTEAFF. CDR3 coding DNA: TGCAGCGTTAGAGGGGGATGGGGCATGAACACTGAAGCTTTCTTT. The chain has TRBV29-1 and TRBJ1-1, with a possible D match to TRBD1 (6 bases). Germline assignment: CDR1 SQVTM and CDR2 ANQGSEA. The germline V and J ends were trimmed by 5 bases and 0 bases, with 16 bases remaining between them. The CDR3 is 15 amino acids. Based on the CDR3 plus reference TRBV29-1 and TRBJ1-1, the full variable domain is SAVISQKPSRDICQRGTSLTIQCQVDSQVTMMFWYRQQPGQSLTLIATANQGSEATYESGFVIDKFPISRPNLTFSTLTVSNMSPEDSSIYLCSVRGGWGMNTEAFFGQGTRLTVV.

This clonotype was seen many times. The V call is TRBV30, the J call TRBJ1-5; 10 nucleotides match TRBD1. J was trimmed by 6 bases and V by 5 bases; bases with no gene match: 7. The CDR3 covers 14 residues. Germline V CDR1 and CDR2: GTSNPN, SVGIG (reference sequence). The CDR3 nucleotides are TGTGCCTGGGACAGGGGGCTGGGGACTCAGCCCCAGCATTTT. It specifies CAWDRGLGTQPQHF.

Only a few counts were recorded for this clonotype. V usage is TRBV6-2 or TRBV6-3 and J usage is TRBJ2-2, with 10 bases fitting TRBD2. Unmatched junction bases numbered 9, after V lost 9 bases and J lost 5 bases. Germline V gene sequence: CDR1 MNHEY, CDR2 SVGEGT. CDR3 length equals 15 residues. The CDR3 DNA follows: TGTGCCAGTCAAGCGGGGGGGCCGGAGACCGGGGAGCTGTTTTTT. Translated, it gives CASQAGGPETGELFF.

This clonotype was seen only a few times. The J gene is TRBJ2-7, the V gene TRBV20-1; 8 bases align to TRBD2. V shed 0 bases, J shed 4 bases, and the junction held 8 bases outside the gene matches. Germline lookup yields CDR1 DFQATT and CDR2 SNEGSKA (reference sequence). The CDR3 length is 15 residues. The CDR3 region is CSARDLRAGAYEQYF. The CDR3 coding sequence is TGCAGTGCTAGAGATCTCCGAGCGGGGGCTTACGAGCAGTACTTC.